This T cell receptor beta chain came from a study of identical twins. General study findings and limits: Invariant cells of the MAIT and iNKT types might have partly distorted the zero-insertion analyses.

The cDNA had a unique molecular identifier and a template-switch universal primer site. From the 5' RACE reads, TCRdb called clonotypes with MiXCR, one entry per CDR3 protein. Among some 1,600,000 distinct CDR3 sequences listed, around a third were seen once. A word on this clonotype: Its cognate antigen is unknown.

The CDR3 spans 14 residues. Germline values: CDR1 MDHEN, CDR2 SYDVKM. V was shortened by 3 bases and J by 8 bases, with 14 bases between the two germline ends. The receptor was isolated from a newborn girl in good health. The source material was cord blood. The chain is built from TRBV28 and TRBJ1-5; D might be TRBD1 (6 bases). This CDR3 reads CASSFWGRVEPQHF. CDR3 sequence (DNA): TGTGCCAGCAGTTTCTGGGGGCGAGTTGAGCCCCAGCATTTT.